The 9 T cell receptor beta chains below all came from one sample that was sequenced in a study of OX40 agonist ivuxolimab in advanced cancers. Library prep was done by the immunoSEQ multiplex PCR assay. TCRdb carries this immuneACCESS record with in-frame sequences only. Its versions omit some clonotypes, under half of them owing to an unresolved V gene in the studies checked, with the rest unexplained. This sample is represented by about 70,000 clones; approximately 94% of them were singletons. Clones ranked in the top ten supply 4.8% of the sample. The source was CD4+ or CD8+ T cells sorted from blood, collected in a trial of the OX40 agonist ivuxolimab. The receptors come from an adult with an advanced solid tumor such as melanoma, head and neck, liver or kidney cancer.

The V and J genes are TRBV6-1 and TRBJ2-7; D is unresolved. The CDR3 is 13 residues long. Germline lookup yields CDR1 MNHNS and CDR2 SASEGT. The ends were cut back, 3 bases at V and 0 bases at J, with 6 bases in the middle. This chain's CDR3 is CASSETSSYEQYF. DNA of the CDR3: TGTGCCAGCAGTGAGACCTCCTCCTACGAGCAGTACTTC.

This rearrangement joins TRBV6-1 to TRBJ2-2; D gene uncertain. V was trimmed by 6 bases and J by 3 bases, leaving 11 bases between them. CDR3 length: 14 residues. The V gene's germline CDR1 is MNHNS and CDR2 SASEGT. Here the CDR3 DNA reads TGTGCCAGCAGGGTGGATTCCGACACCGGGGAGCTGTTTTTT. This sequence encodes CASRVDSDTGELFF.

The rearrangement uses TRBV5-1 and TRBJ1-2, with D unclear. Germline CDR1 is SGHRS and CDR2 is YFSETQ. The CDR3 spans 15 residues. The V gene lost 0 bases and the J gene lost 4 bases, with 13 bases spanning the gap. The CDR3 protein is CASSLAYSSSYGYTF. In nucleotides, the CDR3 is TGCGCCAGCAGCTTGGCCTACAGCTCATCCTATGGCTACACCTTC.

The V gene is TRBV7-6, the J gene TRBJ2-5; 8 nucleotides line up with TRBD2. V trimming: 3 bases; J trimming: 1 base; junction bases outside the gene matches: 4. Per germline, CDR1 SGHVS and CDR2 FNYEAQ. The CDR3 extends over 15 amino acids. This CDR3 is CASSFSGVAQETQYF. Written as DNA, the CDR3 is TGTGCCAGCAGCTTTAGCGGGGTGGCCCAAGAGACCCAGTACTTC.

The CDR3 here is CASSERPPQETQYF. In nucleotides, the CDR3 is TGCGCCAGCAGCGAGCGGCCCCCCCAAGAGACCCAGTACTTC. V is TRBV5-1 and J is TRBJ2-5, with D possibly matching TRBD2 (5 bases). Trimming took 4 bases from V and 1 from J, leaving 11 bases between them. CDR3 length equals 14 residues. CDR1 SGHRS and CDR2 YFSETQ come from the germline V gene.

The chain is built from TRBV9 and TRBJ1-4; 11 bases map to TRBD1. CDR1 is SGDLS and CDR2 is YYNGEE in the germline V gene. The length of the CDR3 is 15 residues. Germline trimming cut 2 bases from V and 7 bases from J; bases unmatched to any gene: 4. In nucleotides, the CDR3 is TGTGCCAGCAGCGTTGGACAGGGGGCGGTTGAAAAACTGTTTTTT. Translation: CASSVGQGAVEKLFF.

The rearrangement links TRBV18 to TRBJ2-1, with TRBD1 as a possible D gene (6 bases). Germline lookup yields CDR1 KGHSH and CDR2 LQKENI. The CDR3 runs 16 residues. Deletions cut 6 bases from V and 0 bases from J, with 15 bases between. The CDR3 sequence is CASSPTRGGSYNEQFF. CDR3 bases: TGTGCCAGCTCCCCTACTAGAGGGGGCTCCTACAATGAGCAGTTCTTC.

The chain uses TRBV11-3 and TRBJ2-5; D remains unclear. This CDR3 is built from 12 residues. The V and J ends lost 4 bases and 5 bases respectively, with 8 bases between them. Looked up from germline, CDR1 is SGHNT and CDR2 is YENEEA. Here the CDR3 reads CASSYGGETQYF. The CDR3 DNA sequence: TGTGCCAGCAGCTACGGTGGGGAGACCCAGTACTTC. The variable domain in full, with the rest retrieved from reference TRBV11-3 and TRBJ2-5, is EAGVVQSPRYKIIEKKQPVAFWCNPISGHNTLYWYLQNLGQGPELLIRYENEEAVDDSQLPKDRFSAERLKGVDSTLKIQPAELGDSAVYLCASSYGGETQYFGPGTRLLVL.

This chain connects TRBV6-1 to TRBJ2-5; D tentatively reads TRBD1 or TRBD2 (7 bases each). Trimming cost V 3 bases and J 4 bases, with 21 bases left between them. CDR1 and CDR2 from the germline V gene are MNHNS and SASEGT. CDR3 length: 17 residues. The CDR3 DNA reads TGTGCCAGCAGTGAGACAGGGACCGGGAGGTTACTAGAGACCCAGTACTTC. Translating gives CASSETGTGRLLETQYF.